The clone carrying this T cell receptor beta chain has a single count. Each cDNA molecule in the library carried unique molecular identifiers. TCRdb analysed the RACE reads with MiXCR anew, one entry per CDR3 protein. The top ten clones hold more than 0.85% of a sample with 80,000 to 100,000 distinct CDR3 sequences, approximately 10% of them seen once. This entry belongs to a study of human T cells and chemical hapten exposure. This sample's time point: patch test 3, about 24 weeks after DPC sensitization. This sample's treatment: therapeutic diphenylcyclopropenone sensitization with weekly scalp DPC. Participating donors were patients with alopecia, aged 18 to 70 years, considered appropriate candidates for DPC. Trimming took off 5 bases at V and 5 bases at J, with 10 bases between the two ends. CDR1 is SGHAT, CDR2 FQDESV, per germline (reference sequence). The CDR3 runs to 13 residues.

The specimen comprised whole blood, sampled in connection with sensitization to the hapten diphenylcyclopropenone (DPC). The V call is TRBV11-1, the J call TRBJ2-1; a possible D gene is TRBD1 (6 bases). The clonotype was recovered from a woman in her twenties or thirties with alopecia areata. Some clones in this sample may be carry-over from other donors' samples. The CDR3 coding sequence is TGTGCCAGCAGCCATGGACAGAACAATGAGCAGTTCTTC. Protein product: CASSHGQNNEQFF.